This TCR beta chain was documented in a study of siplizumab effects on memory and regulatory T cells. V trimming: 3 bases; J trimming: 0 bases; junction bases outside the gene matches: 3. This CDR3 is 15 amino acids long. Germline CDR1 and CDR2: SGDLS and YYNGEE. Study results and caveats: Confirmation that proliferating Tregs from siplizumab cultures had suppressive function was not obtained.

TCRdb's table, derived via immunoSEQ multiplex PCR, lists solely in-frame clones and lacks some. Of tens of thousands of clones in the sample, under 95% were seen once. About this clone: Its antigen is undetermined.

The chain recombines TRBV9 with TRBJ2-3, with 8 bases matching TRBD2. This clonotype was obtained from a human donor in good health. The sample consisted of CD8+ T cells sorted from blood. Here the CDR3 reads CASSGGGPSTDTQYF. CDR3 nucleotide sequence: TGTGCCAGCAGCGGCGGGGGGCCTAGCACAGATACGCAGTATTTT.